This entry is about one T cell receptor beta chain. This entry belongs to a study of cytomegalovirus exposure and HLA in healthy donors. The CDR3 has 16 amino acids. Germline loops: CDR1 MDHEN, CDR2 SYDVKM. V trimming: 7 bases; J trimming: 2 bases; junction bases outside the gene matches: 8. Data came from immunoSEQ multiplex PCR; TCRdb stores just in-frame clones and leaves some out. The sample has over 150,000 clones, 85% seen once. The sample comprised PBMCs. The TCR originated in a man aged 18 to 35 in good health and CMV-seropositive. The chain is built from TRBV28 and TRBJ2-5; 12 bases are shared with TRBD2. The CDR3 DNA sequence: TGTGCCAGCACCTCCGGGACTAGCGGGCGTCAAGAGACCCAGTACTTC. Its protein is CASTSGTSGRQETQYF. Full variable domain (rest looked up from reference TRBV28 and TRBJ2-5): DVKVTQSSRYLVKRTGEKVFLECVQDMDHENMFWYRQDPGLGLRLIYFSYDVKMKEKGDIPEGYSVSREKKERFSLILESASTNQTSMYLCASTSGTSGRQETQYFGPGTRLLVL.